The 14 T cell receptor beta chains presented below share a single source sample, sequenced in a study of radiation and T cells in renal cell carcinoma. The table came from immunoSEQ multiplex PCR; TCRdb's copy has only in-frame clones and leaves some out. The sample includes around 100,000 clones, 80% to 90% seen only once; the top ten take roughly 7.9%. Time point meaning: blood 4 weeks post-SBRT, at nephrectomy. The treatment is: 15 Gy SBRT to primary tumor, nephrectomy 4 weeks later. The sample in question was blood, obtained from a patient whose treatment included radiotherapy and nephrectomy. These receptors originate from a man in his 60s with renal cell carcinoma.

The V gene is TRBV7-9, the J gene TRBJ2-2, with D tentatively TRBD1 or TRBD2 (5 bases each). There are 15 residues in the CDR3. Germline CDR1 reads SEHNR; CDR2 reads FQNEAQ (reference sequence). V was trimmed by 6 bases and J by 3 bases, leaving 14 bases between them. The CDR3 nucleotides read TGTGCCAGCAGGTTCCGGGACGGAGACACCGGGGAGCTGTTTTTT. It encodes CASRFRDGDTGELFF.

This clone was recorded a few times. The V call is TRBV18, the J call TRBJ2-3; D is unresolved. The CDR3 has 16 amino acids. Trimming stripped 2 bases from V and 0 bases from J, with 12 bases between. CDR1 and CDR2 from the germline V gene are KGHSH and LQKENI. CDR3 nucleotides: TGTGCCAGCTCACCAGGTGTTAGCTCTAGCACAGATACGCAGTATTTT. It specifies CASSPGVSSSTDTQYF.

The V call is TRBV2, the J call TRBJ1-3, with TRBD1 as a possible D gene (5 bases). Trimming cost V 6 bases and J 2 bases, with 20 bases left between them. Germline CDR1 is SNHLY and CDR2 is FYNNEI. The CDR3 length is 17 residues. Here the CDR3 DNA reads TGTGCCAGCAGCCTCCTATCCAGGGAGTTCCCTGGAAACACCATATATTTT. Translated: CASSLLSREFPGNTIYF.

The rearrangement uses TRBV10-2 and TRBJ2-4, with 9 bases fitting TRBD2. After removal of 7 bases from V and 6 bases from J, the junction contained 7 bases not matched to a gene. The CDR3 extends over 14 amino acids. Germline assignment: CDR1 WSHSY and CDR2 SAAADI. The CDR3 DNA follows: TGCGCCAGCAAGGCTAGCGGGAAGGGAAACATTCAGTACTTC. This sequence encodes CASKASGKGNIQYF.

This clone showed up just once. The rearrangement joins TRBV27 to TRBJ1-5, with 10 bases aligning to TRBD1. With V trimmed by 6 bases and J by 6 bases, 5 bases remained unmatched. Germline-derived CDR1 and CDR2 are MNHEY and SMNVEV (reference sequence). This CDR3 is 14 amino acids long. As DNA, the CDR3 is TGTGCCAGCAGCGCTGGGACAGGGGTTCAGCCCCAGCATTTT. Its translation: CASSAGTGVQPQHF.

The CDR3 DNA is TGTGCCAGCAGCTTAGCCCTCACCGGGGAGCTGTTTTTT. It specifies CASSLALTGELFF. This rearrangement joins TRBV7-9 to TRBJ2-2, with no clear D. The CDR3 is made up of 13 amino acids. V gave up 0 bases and J gave up 4 bases, with 3 bases separating them. Germline lookup yields CDR1 SEHNR and CDR2 FQNEAQ (reference sequence).

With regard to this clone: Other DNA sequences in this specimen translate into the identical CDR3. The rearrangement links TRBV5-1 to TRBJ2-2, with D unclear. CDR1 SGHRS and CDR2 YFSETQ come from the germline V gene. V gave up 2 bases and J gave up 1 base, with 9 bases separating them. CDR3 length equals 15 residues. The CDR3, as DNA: TGCGCCAGCAGCTTAGCCACGGGGAACACCGGGGAGCTGTTTTTT. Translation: CASSLATGNTGELFF.

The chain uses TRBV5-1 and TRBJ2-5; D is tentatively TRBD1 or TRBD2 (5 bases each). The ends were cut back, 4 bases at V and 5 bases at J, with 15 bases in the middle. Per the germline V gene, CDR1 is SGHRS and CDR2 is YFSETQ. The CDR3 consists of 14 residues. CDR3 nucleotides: TGCGCCAGCAGCGCGGCCACGAGGGGTGAGACCCAGTACTTC. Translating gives CASSAATRGETQYF.

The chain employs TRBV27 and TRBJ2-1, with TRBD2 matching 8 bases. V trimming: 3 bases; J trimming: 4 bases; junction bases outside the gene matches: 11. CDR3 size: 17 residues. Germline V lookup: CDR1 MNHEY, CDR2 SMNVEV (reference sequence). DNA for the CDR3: TGTGCCAGCAGTTTGTCCAAATTAGCGGGAAGGTACAATGAGCAGTTCTTC. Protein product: CASSLSKLAGRYNEQFF.

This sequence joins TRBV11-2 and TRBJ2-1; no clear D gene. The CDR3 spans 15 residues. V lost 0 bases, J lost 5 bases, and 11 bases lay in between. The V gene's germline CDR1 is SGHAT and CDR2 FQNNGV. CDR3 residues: CASSLDKVANNEQFF. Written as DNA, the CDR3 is TGTGCCAGCAGCTTAGACAAGGTGGCGAACAATGAGCAGTTCTTC.

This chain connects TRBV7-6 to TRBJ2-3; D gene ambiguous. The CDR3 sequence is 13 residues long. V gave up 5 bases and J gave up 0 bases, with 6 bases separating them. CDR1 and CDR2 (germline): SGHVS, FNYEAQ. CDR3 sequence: CASSGFSTDTQYF. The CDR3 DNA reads TGTGCCAGCAGCGGATTTAGCACAGATACGCAGTATTTT.

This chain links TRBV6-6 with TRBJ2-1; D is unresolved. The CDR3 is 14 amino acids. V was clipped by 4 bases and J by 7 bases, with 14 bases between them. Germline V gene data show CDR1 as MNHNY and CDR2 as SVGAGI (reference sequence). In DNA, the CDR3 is TGTGCCAGCAGTTTGGGGTTACGGCGAAATGAGCAGTTCTTC. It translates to CASSLGLRRNEQFF.

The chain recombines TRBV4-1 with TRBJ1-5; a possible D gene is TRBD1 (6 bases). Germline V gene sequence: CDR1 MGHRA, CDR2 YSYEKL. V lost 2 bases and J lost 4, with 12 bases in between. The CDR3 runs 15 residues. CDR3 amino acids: CASSQKDTGNQPQHF. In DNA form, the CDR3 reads TGCGCCAGCAGCCAAAAAGACACAGGGAATCAGCCCCAGCATTTT.

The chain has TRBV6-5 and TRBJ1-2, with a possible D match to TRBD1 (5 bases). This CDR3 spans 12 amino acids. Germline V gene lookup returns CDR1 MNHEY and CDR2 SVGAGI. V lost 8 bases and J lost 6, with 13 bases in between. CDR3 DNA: TGTGCCAGCCGTAGGGGCGCCGATGGCTACACCTTC. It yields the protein CASRRGADGYTF.